What follows are 14 T cell receptor beta chains derived from one specimen sequenced in a study of cytomegalovirus exposure and HLA in healthy donors. Both 60 Vbeta primers and 13 Jbeta primers went into the PCR. Sequencing used immunoSEQ multiplex PCR; TCRdb keeps in-frame clones, though not all of them. The repertoire includes some 170,000 clones, approximately 70% of them detected once, and 2% to 2.5% sits in the top ten. Sequencing used PBMCs. The receptors derive from a human donor in good health.

This clone was counted only a few times. This chain connects TRBV7-9 to TRBJ2-7, with TRBD1 matching over 9 bases. From germline, CDR1 is SEHNR and CDR2 FQNEAQ (reference sequence). This CDR3 has 14 residues. V was clipped by 8 bases and J by 5 bases; unmatched bases: 10. The CDR3 sequence is CASSDRDRVHEQYF. CDR3 DNA: TGTGCCAGCTCCGACCGGGACAGGGTCCACGAGCAGTACTTC.

This chain links TRBV6-5 with TRBJ2-7; D gene ambiguous. Germline V gives CDR1 MNHEY, CDR2 SVGAGI. Trimming removed 2 bases from V and 5 bases from J, with 16 bases in between. The CDR3 runs 15 residues. CDR3 in DNA: TGTGCCAGCAGTTACACAGTTTCCTTTAACCACGAGCAGTACTTC. Its protein product is CASSYTVSFNHEQYF.

This chain links TRBV11-2 with TRBJ2-7, with TRBD1 identical over 11 bases. Trimming took 5 bases from V and 5 from J; bases not matched to a gene: 8. Germline V CDR1 and CDR2: SGHAT, FQNNGV. This CDR3 has 15 residues. The CDR3 here is CASSQRTGGLNEQYF. The CDR3 DNA reads as TGTGCCAGCAGCCAACGGACAGGGGGCTTAAACGAGCAGTACTTC.

In DNA form, the CDR3 reads TGTGCCAGCAGTGGAACCCTAGCGGGGGGGGAGCAGTACTTC. Its protein product is CASSGTLAGGEQYF. V usage is TRBV25-1 and J usage is TRBJ2-7; 12 positions match TRBD2. This CDR3 comprises 14 residues. Germline CDR1 reads MGHDK; CDR2 reads SYGVNS. J lost 7 bases, V lost 4 bases, and 5 bases had no gene match.

The chain uses TRBV7-2 and TRBJ2-5, with 15 bases lining up with TRBD2. With 1 base clipped from V and 5 bases from J, the junction kept 5 bases outside the gene matches. The CDR3 spans 17 residues. Germline V gene lookup returns CDR1 SGHTA and CDR2 FQGNSA. CDR3 nucleotide sequence: TGTGCCAGCAGCTTAGATGTAGGACTAGCGGGGGGGGAGACCCAGTACTTC. Its protein product is CASSLDVGLAGGETQYF.

The table lists this clone with a few counts. The chain uses TRBV19 and TRBJ1-1, with unresolved D. This CDR3 region has 12 residues. Germline CDR1 is LNHDA and CDR2 is SQIVND (reference sequence). With 5 bases removed from V and 5 bases from J, the gap between germline ends came to 9 bases. Here the CDR3 reads CASSEGGTEAFF. The CDR3, as DNA: TGTGCCAGTAGTGAGGGCGGGACTGAAGCTTTCTTT.

The rearrangement joins TRBV23-1 to TRBJ1-1; TRBD1 aligns across 9 bases. TRBV23-1 is sorted into the ORF group, with uncertain function. The CDR3 is 14 amino acids. V gave up 6 bases and J gave up 7 bases; unmatched junction bases: 9. The DNA of the CDR3 is TGCGCCAGCAGCGCCCCGGACAGGGGACTTGAAGCTTTCTTT. Translated, it gives CASSAPDRGLEAFF.

The chain uses TRBV9 and TRBJ2-2, with TRBD1 matching over 11 bases. Germline assignment: CDR1 SGDLS and CDR2 YYNGEE. This CDR3 is built from 16 residues. V dropped 4 bases and J dropped 3; count of bases not matched to a gene: 5. The CDR3 protein is CASSLGQGAYTGELFF. For the CDR3, the DNA is TGTGCCAGCAGCCTAGGACAGGGGGCGTACACCGGGGAGCTGTTTTTT.

The chain couples TRBV4-1 to TRBJ2-5; possible D gene TRBD2, 6 bases. Germline loops: CDR1 MGHRA, CDR2 YSYEKL. Trimming stripped 0 bases from V and 5 bases from J, with 13 bases between. There are 15 residues in the CDR3. The CDR3 DNA follows: TGCGCCAGCAGCCAAGATCAAGGGACTGGGGAGACCCAGTACTTC. Protein sequence: CASSQDQGTGETQYF.

The rearrangement links TRBV5-4 to TRBJ2-5; TRBD1 agrees at 11 bases. TRBJ2-7 explains the end of the DNA better; the J call may be wrong. The CDR3 totals 14 residues. Germline CDR1 is SGHNT and CDR2 is YYREEE (reference sequence). The CDR3 sequence is CASSSGTGGDEQYF. The CDR3 bases are TGTGCCAGCAGCTCGGGGACAGGGGGGGACGAGCAGTACTTC.

In this sample, this clone turned up once. The V and J genes are TRBV15 and TRBJ1-4; D call uncertain. The CDR3 is 15 amino acids. From germline, CDR1 is LNHNV and CDR2 YYDKDF (reference sequence). Trimming cost V 0 bases and J 8 bases, with 13 bases left between them. The chain's CDR3 is CATSRDISGGEKLFF. CDR3 DNA sequence: TGTGCCACCAGCAGAGATATCAGTGGAGGCGAAAAACTGTTTTTT.

This clone was seen a few times. The chain is built from TRBV7-2 and TRBJ1-4; no clear D. Looked up from germline, CDR1 is SGHTA and CDR2 is FQGNSA. The CDR3 loop spans 16 amino acids. The V and J ends lost 2 bases and 0 bases respectively, with 10 bases between them. As DNA, the CDR3 is TGTGCCAGCAGCTTACAGAGGTCTGCAACTAATGAAAAACTGTTTTTT. Amino acid sequence: CASSLQRSATNEKLFF.

This rearrangement joins TRBV19 to TRBJ2-5, with 9 bases fitting TRBD2. V was clipped by 3 bases and J by 4 bases; unmatched bases: 9. Germline CDR1 reads LNHDA; CDR2 reads SQIVND (reference sequence). The CDR3 totals 16 residues. The CDR3 loop reads CASSIPSGVSGETQYF. CDR3 nucleotides: TGTGCCAGTAGTATCCCTAGCGGGGTTTCGGGAGAGACCCAGTACTTC.

V is TRBV25-1 and J is TRBJ1-6, with 8 positions matching TRBD1. CDR1 MGHDK and CDR2 SYGVNS come from the germline V gene. The V gene end was trimmed by 6 bases and the J gene end by 7 bases; junction bases not matched to a gene: 11. The CDR3 runs 16 residues. CDR3 loop: CASSLGTGGINSPLHF. In DNA form, the CDR3 reads TGTGCCAGCAGCCTAGGGACAGGAGGAATAAATTCACCCCTCCACTTT. The whole variable domain, remainder taken from reference TRBV25-1 and TRBJ1-6, is EADIYQTPRYLVIGTGKKITLECSQTMGHDKMYWYQQDPGMELHLIHYSYGVNSTEKGDLSSESTVSRIRTEHFPLTLESARPSHTSQYLCASSLGTGGINSPLHFGNGTRLTVT.